A selection of T cell receptor beta chains follows, all from one sample in a study of beta chain features in type 1 diabetes. Generated by immunoSEQ multiplex PCR, the TCRdb table keeps only in-frame clones and is missing some. Here the sample spans under 200,000 clones, 7.5% to 9.5% being singletons. What was sequenced was central memory CD4+ T cells from blood. All receptors derive from a woman between 18 and 29 years old with type 1 diabetes. Each CDR3 is given with its conserved first and last residue. A D gene is named only where the DNA matches it firmly. The listing skips clone size in some rows; elsewhere it reads once, few, many or a size class.

size: few; D: .; V: TRBV7-2; J: TRBJ2-1; CDR3: CASSPIPQGNEQFF; DNA: TGTGCCAGCAGCCCAATACCTCAGGGCAATGAGCAGTTCTTC
size: .; D: TRBD1; V: TRBV18; J: TRBJ1-4; CDR3: CASSPGQTNEKLFF; DNA: TGTGCCAGCTCACCGGGACAGACTAATGAAAAACTGTTTTTT
size: .; D: TRBD2; V: TRBV7-2; J: TRBJ2-3; CDR3: CASSRDYLSTDTQYF; DNA: TGTGCCAGCAGCCGGGACTACCTTAGCACAGATACGCAGTATTTT
size: .; D: TRBD1; V: TRBV4-2; J: TRBJ1-1; CDR3: CASSQLGQTYEAFF; DNA: TGTGCCAGCAGCCAATTGGGACAGACGTATGAAGCTTTCTTT
size: .; D: .; V: TRBV5-1; J: TRBJ1-5; CDR3: CASSLEGTRNQPQHF; DNA: TGCGCCAGCAGCTTGGAGGGGACACGAAATCAGCCCCAGCATTTT
size: few; D: .; V: TRBV10-3; J: TRBJ2-3; CDR3: CATGQNTDTQYF; DNA: TGTGCCACCGGACAGAACACAGATACGCAGTATTTT
size: few; D: .; V: TRBV7-9; J: TRBJ2-6; CDR3: CASSRPGRGRSGANVLTF; DNA: TGTGCCAGCAGCCGACCTGGGAGGGGGAGATCTGGGGCCAACGTCCTGACTTTC
size: few; D: .; V: TRBV5-4; J: TRBJ2-3; CDR3: CASSGGTSLTQYF; DNA: TGTGCCAGCAGCGGCGGGACCTCCTTGACGCAGTATTTT
size: few; D: .; V: TRBV7-2; J: TRBJ2-7; CDR3: CASSLGGGNNYEQYF; DNA: TGTGCCAGCAGCTTAGGTGGCGGTAACAACTACGAGCAGTACTTC
size: .; D: TRBD2; V: TRBV7-9; J: TRBJ2-3; CDR3: CASSPRTGGTDTQYF; DNA: TGTGCCAGCAGCCCCCGGACGGGAGGGACAGATACGCAGTATTTT
size: few; D: .; V: TRBV13; J: TRBJ1-3; CDR3: CASAKEGNTIYF; DNA: TGTGCCAGCGCGAAAGAGGGAAACACCATATATTTT
size: few; D: .; V: TRBV12-5; J: TRBJ2-7; CDR3: CASGPSDPRYEQYF; DNA: TGTGCTAGTGGTCCGAGCGACCCGCGGTACGAGCAGTACTTC
size: .; D: .; V: TRBV7-2; J: TRBJ2-5; CDR3: CASSLGSFQETQYF; DNA: TGTGCCAGCAGCTTAGGCAGTTTCCAAGAGACCCAGTACTTC
size: few; D: TRBD1; V: TRBV6-5; J: TRBJ1-2; CDR3: CASGKRDRGGYGYTF; DNA: TGTGCCAGTGGGAAAAGGGACAGGGGTGGCTATGGCTACACCTTC
size: .; D: .; V: TRBV30; J: TRBJ1-4; CDR3: CACAGDPNEKLFF; DNA: TGTGCCTGTGCAGGGGATCCTAATGAAAAACTGTTTTTT
size: .; D: TRBD2; V: TRBV7-2; J: TRBJ2-7; CDR3: CASSLGLAGLYEQYF; DNA: TGTGCCAGCAGCTTAGGACTAGCGGGTCTCTACGAGCAGTACTTC
size: few; D: .; V: TRBV6-1; J: TRBJ2-7; CDR3: CASSEAPSSYEQYF; DNA: TGTGCCAGCAGTGAAGCGCCCAGCTCCTACGAGCAGTACTTC
size: few; D: TRBD1; V: TRBV5-4; J: TRBJ1-6; CDR3: CASSLDRGGSPLHF; DNA: TGTGCCAGCAGCCTCGACAGGGGAGGTTCACCCCTCCACTTT
size: few; D: .; V: TRBV9; J: TRBJ1-1; CDR3: CASSVRGGAEAEAFF; DNA: TGTGCCAGCAGCGTAAGGGGGGGGGCGGAGGCTGAAGCTTTCTTT
size: .; D: TRBD1; V: TRBV19; J: TRBJ2-1; CDR3: CASSFRTGDYNEQFF; DNA: TGTGCCAGTAGTTTTAGGACAGGAGACTACAATGAGCAGTTCTTC
size: .; D: TRBD1; V: TRBV2; J: TRBJ1-5; CDR3: CASGQGSVVAQHF; DNA: TGTGCCAGCGGACAGGGTTCGGTGGTAGCCCAGCATTTT
size: .; D: .; V: TRBV28; J: TRBJ2-7; CDR3: CASSPSDSTEQYF; DNA: TGTGCCAGCAGTCCCTCGGACAGCACCGAGCAGTACTTC
size: few; D: .; V: TRBV7-9; J: TRBJ2-7; CDR3: CASSKRDMFYEQYF; DNA: TGTGCCAGCAGTAAACGGGACATGTTTTACGAGCAGTACTTC
size: .; D: .; V: TRBV5-1; J: TRBJ2-1; CDR3: CASSLGSDTRNEQFF; DNA: TGTGCCAGCAGCTTGGGTTCTGACACACGCAATGAGCAGTTCTTC
size: once; D: .; V: TRBV4-3; J: TRBJ2-2; CDR3: CASSQDALDWRTGELFF; DNA: TGCGCCAGCAGCCAAGATGCCCTGGACTGGCGTACCGGGGAGCTGTTTTTT
size: few; D: .; V: TRBV28; J: TRBJ1-2; CDR3: CASGREGYTF; DNA: TGTGCCAGCGGTCGGGAAGGCTACACCTTC
size: few; D: TRBD2; V: TRBV7-2; J: TRBJ2-1; CDR3: CASSSRTSGSTGEQFF; DNA: TGTGCCAGCAGCTCGAGGACTAGCGGGAGCACCGGTGAGCAGTTCTTC
size: few; D: TRBD2; V: TRBV29-1; J: TRBJ2-3; CDR3: CSAWTSGRGSDTQYF; DNA: TGCAGCGCCTGGACTAGCGGGAGGGGTTCAGATACGCAGTATTTT
size: few; D: TRBD1; V: TRBV25-1; J: TRBJ1-5; CDR3: CASSGSGQGRCRPQHF; DNA: TGTGCCAGCAGTGGGAGTGGACAGGGGCGTTGTAGGCCCCAGCATTTT
size: few; D: TRBD2; V: TRBV5-6; J: TRBJ2-7; CDR3: CASSLSLAGNEQYF; DNA: TGTGCCAGCAGCTTATCGCTAGCGGGGAACGAGCAGTACTTC
size: few; D: TRBD2; V: TRBV5-4; J: TRBJ2-1; CDR3: CASSPGGTSANNEQFF; DNA: TGTGCCAGCAGCCCTGGGGGGACTAGCGCCAACAATGAGCAGTTCTTC
size: .; D: TRBD2; V: TRBV7-8; J: TRBJ2-5; CDR3: CASSPLGTSEQETQYF; DNA: TGTGCCAGCAGCCCCCTAGGGACTAGCGAGCAAGAGACCCAGTACTTC
size: .; D: TRBD2; V: TRBV2; J: TRBJ2-5; CDR3: CASSGLAGQGEQYF; DNA: TGTGCCAGCAGCGGACTAGCGGGCCAGGGGGAGCAGTACTTC
size: .; D: .; V: TRBV15; J: TRBJ1-6; CDR3: CATVKDSPYSPLHF; DNA: TGTGCCACTGTGAAAGACAGCCCGTATTCACCCCTCCACTTT
size: few; D: .; V: TRBV18; J: TRBJ2-5; CDR3: CASSPALGPETQYF; DNA: TGTGCCAGCTCACCGGCCCTGGGCCCAGAGACCCAGTACTTC
size: few; D: .; V: TRBV6-6; J: TRBJ1-5; CDR3: CASSYSRDGPQHF; DNA: TGTGCCAGCAGTTACTCGCGGGACGGCCCCCAGCATTTT
size: .; D: .; V: TRBV11-3; J: TRBJ2-3; CDR3: CASSANGDTQYF; DNA: TGTGCCAGCAGCGCCAACGGAGATACGCAGTATTTT
size: few; D: TRBD1; V: TRBV5-1; J: TRBJ2-2; CDR3: CASSPGQSYTGELFF; DNA: TGCGCCAGCAGCCCGGGACAGAGCTACACCGGGGAGCTGTTTTTT
size: many; D: .; V: TRBV28; J: TRBJ2-3; CDR3: CASSRRSVDTQYF; DNA: TGTGCCAGCAGCCGGCGGTCCGTGGATACGCAGTATTTT
size: .; D: .; V: TRBV9; J: TRBJ1-1; CDR3: CASNNPPTEVEAFF; DNA: TGTGCCAGCAACAATCCACCTACGGAGGTTGAAGCTTTCTTT
size: .; D: .; V: TRBV7-2; J: TRBJ2-7; CDR3: CASSQQLTEQYF; DNA: TGTGCCAGCAGCCAACAGTTAACCGAGCAGTACTTC
size: few; D: .; V: TRBV7-9; J: TRBJ2-7; CDR3: CASSSRQVSYEQYF; DNA: TGTGCCAGCAGCTCCAGACAGGTATCCTACGAGCAGTACTTC
size: .; D: .; V: TRBV9; J: TRBJ1-6; CDR3: CASSPPGNNNSPLHF; DNA: TGTGCCAGCAGCCCGCCGGGAAACAATAATTCACCCCTCCACTTT
size: .; D: TRBD1; V: TRBV29-1; J: TRBJ1-2; CDR3: CSVEDPRTGRYGYTF; DNA: TGCAGCGTTGAAGATCCTAGGACAGGAAGATATGGCTACACCTTC
size: few; D: TRBD2; V: TRBV29-1; J: TRBJ2-1; CDR3: CSARGTSGYNEQFF; DNA: TGCAGCGCCAGGGGGACTAGCGGTTACAATGAGCAGTTCTTC
size: .; D: TRBD1; V: TRBV29-1; J: TRBJ2-5; CDR3: CSADRGRETQYF; DNA: TGCAGCGCAGACAGGGGTAGGGAGACCCAGTACTTC
size: .; D: .; V: TRBV9; J: TRBJ2-1; CDR3: CASSVTLLAGPYNEQFF; DNA: TGTGCCAGCAGCGTAACCCTATTGGCGGGACCCTACAATGAGCAGTTCTTC
size: .; D: .; V: TRBV27; J: TRBJ2-5; CDR3: CASSRMTGPGGTQYF; DNA: TGTGCCAGCAGTCGAATGACAGGTCCTGGCGGGACCCAGTACTTC